The T cell receptor beta chain under discussion was sequenced for a study of T cells in Graves' hyperthyroidism and ophthalmopathy. RNA transcripts were the template for amplifying TCR beta CDR3 regions. First-round RT-PCR with HTBI primers amplified the TCR CDR3 region. In TCRdb, the multiplex PCR reads were re-called with MiXCR into one record per CDR3 protein. The top ten clones hold about 8.9% of a sample with roughly 800,000 distinct CDR3 sequences, 35% to 45% of them seen once. This clonotype has a handful of counts. Sample: blood. The receptor's source is a man between 18 and 29 years old with Graves' hyperthyroidism.

The CDR3 loop reads CSAKRGGTEAFF. The CDR3 bases are TGCAGTGCTAAGAGGGGGGGAACTGAAGCTTTCTTT. The V and J genes are TRBV20-1 and TRBJ1-1; D possibly corresponds to TRBD1 (6 bases). V was pared by 4 bases and J by 5 bases, with 11 bases between. CDR3 length: 12 amino acids. CDR1 is DFQATT and CDR2 is SNEGSKA in the germline V gene (reference sequence).